This entry concerns a single T cell receptor (beta chain). What this receptor recognizes is not known. No much larger clone is present one base from it, and per-base qualities are unavailable. These data are taken from a study of neurological immune-mediated disorders (dated by TCRdb to the late 2010s). Concerning the study at large: Peripheral blood TCR-beta repertoires from patients with HTLV-I-associated myelopathy (HAM/TSP), patients with multiple sclerosis, and healthy controls were compared in the study using UMI-based sequencing. Longitudinal samples, technical triplicates and paired sorted CD4+ and CD8+ T-cell subsets, alongside PBMC samples, were included among the approximately 100 TCR-beta libraries. Of the approximately 68 subjects in the cohort, around 14 were HAM/TSP patients, about 35 were multiple sclerosis patients, and about 20 were healthy controls. Findings and caveats that apply to the study as a whole: No identical CDR3 amino acid sequences were shared among expanded clones across subjects, suggesting private TCR-beta repertoires in all groups. TCR clonal expansion was highest in HAM/TSP patients and lowest in MS patients, with MS patients falling below even healthy controls.

cDNA was synthesized by template-switch 5'RACE using a primer carrying a 10-nucleotide random unique molecular identifier by which each TCR transcript was tagged. Every sequencing run covered 15-18 subjects and yielded more than 180 million TCR-beta sequences. The RNeasy kit was used to extract total RNA. TCR-beta VDJ regions were amplified with primers for the TCR constant region and the 5'RACE anchor, using the KAPA Real-time Library Amplification kit. Sample indexes and Illumina adaptors were added in a first PCR, and a second PCR then increased library yield. After Ampure bead purification, the roughly 650 bp TCR product was size-selected on a 2% E-gel SizeSelection system. Before pooling, libraries had their quality checked on a Bioanalyzer, their concentration measured with Qubit, and their quantity determined with the Kapa Library Quantification kit. Libraries were sequenced paired-end 2 x 150 bp on an Illumina HiSeq 2500. To increase sequence diversity, about 25-30% phiX was spiked into each library pool. For the original study's pipeline: Quality-filtered reads were processed with the UMI-based MiGEC pipeline, which removed over 75% of raw TCR sequences during error correction. IMGT germline references were used for alignment of VDJ genes, and clonotypes were defined by a unique CDR3 amino acid sequence together with V-J genes. VDJtools evaluated clonal expansion, Shannon diversity and CDR3 relatedness (CalcPairwiseDistances, ClusterSamples); CLCbio workbench built phylogenetic trees. Using coefficient-of-variation modelling across technical triplicates, the study counted a clone as expanded if it had at least 8 unique UMIs. In TCRdb, the public reads were trimmed at Q25 with fastp and aligned with MiXCR, with productive beta chains retained. Duplicate CDR3 protein sequences are folded into a single record with the most common DNA and genes. Clone size and V and J calls follow TCRdb, not the original study. The table for this sample lists 48,000 or so distinct CDR3 sequences; about a tenth of them were counted only once. The top ten clonotypes cover over 20% of the sample.

From the cysteine through the phenylalanine, the CDR3 covers 14 amino acids. This entry keeps only the CDR3 DNA: 42 bases, framed from base 1. Trimming leaves V shorter by 3 bases and J shorter by 14 bases, with the junction holding 14 bases beyond the gene matches. The CDR1 and CDR2 encoded by the germline V gene (reference sequence) are DFQATT and SNEGSKA. For unsorted PBMC libraries, 2 million PBMCs were used after storage in RNAlater at -80 degrees C until RNA extraction. PBMCs were separated from peripheral blood using Ficoll-Hypaque density gradient centrifugation and then cryopreserved in liquid nitrogen.

The sequence is built from TRBV20-1 and TRBJ2-3, with TRBD2 identical over 10 junction bases. The TCR was taken from a woman aged 40 to 50 with HTLV-1-associated myelopathy (HAM/TSP). Sample: PBMCs. The bases read TGCAGTGCTAGCAAGCGGGGGGGTACAGATACGAGGTATTTT. Translated, this is CSASKRGGTDTRYF.